A single sample is the source of the 4 T cell receptor beta chains below, sequenced in a study of T cell changes during pregnancy in multiple sclerosis. Profiled with immunoSEQ multiplex PCR; TCRdb holds only in-frame clones, not every one. The sample has some 87,000 clones, 85% to 95% seen once. Sequenced here: peripheral blood, sampled in the first trimester of pregnancy. The receptor set was obtained from a female donor with multiple sclerosis, enrolled in a pregnancy study.

This rearrangement joins TRBV30 to TRBJ1-2; no firm D call. This CDR3 is 13 amino acids long. CDR1 is GTSNPN, CDR2 SVGIG, per germline (reference sequence). Trimming cost V 2 bases and J 5 bases, with 12 bases left between them. The CDR3 protein is CAWSSGVGYGYTF. CDR3 sequence (DNA): TGTGCCTGGAGTAGCGGGGTAGGGTATGGCTACACCTTC.

This sequence joins TRBV27 and TRBJ2-7; D gene unclear. Per germline, CDR1 MNHEY and CDR2 SMNVEV (reference sequence). The CDR3 length is 15 residues. V was cut by 2 bases and J by 5 bases, with 16 bases left in between. The CDR3 nucleotides are TGTGCCAGCAGTTTAGAGTTGGTAGCTCGTCACGAGCAGTACTTC. Translation gives CASSLELVARHEQYF.

The V gene is TRBV6-4, the J gene TRBJ1-1; maybe TRBD1 (5 bases). CDR3 size: 13 residues. CDR1 and CDR2 (germline): MRHNA, SNTAGT. Trimming removed 6 bases from V and 2 bases from J, with 10 bases in between. The CDR3 coding sequence is TGTGCCAGCAGCCGACAGCAAAACACTGAAGCTTTCTTT. This translates into CASSRQQNTEAFF.

Here the CDR3 reads CASSQDTRDRWNEQYF. For the CDR3, the DNA is TGTGCCAGCAGCCAAGATACCCGGGACAGGTGGAACGAGCAGTACTTC. The rearrangement joins TRBV4-2 to TRBJ2-7, with 8 bases that match TRBD1. CDR1 and CDR2 from the germline V gene are LGHNA and YNFKEQ. This CDR3 region has 16 residues. J lost 5 bases, V lost 0 bases, and 9 bases had no gene match.